This T cell receptor (beta chain) was sequenced for a study of blood T cell repertoires in COVID-19. Overall study context: The origin of the acute and convalescent COVID-19 samples was the United States, Italy and Spain.

V was clipped by 1 base and J by 3 bases; unmatched bases: 19. CDR1 is SGHRS and CDR2 is YFSETQ in the germline V gene. There are 19 residues in the CDR3. In the authors' workflow: Amplification from reference gene primers served as the basis for estimated nucleated cell counts. The method was immunoSEQ multiplex PCR; TCRdb's version includes in-frame clones alone and lacks a portion of them. V and J calls and clone size follow that table, whereas D and trimming were derived from the DNA. The sample has 120,000 or so clones, around 83% seen once. The sequence was collected from a man aged 55 to 70 with acute or convalescent COVID-19. The sequencing input was peripheral blood. The V and J genes are TRBV5-1 and TRBJ2-7; 7 nucleotides match TRBD2. CDR3 in amino acids: CASSLKFISMGGPGYEQYF. The CDR3 bases are TGCGCCAGCAGCTTGAAGTTTATAAGTATGGGAGGGCCGGGCTACGAGCAGTACTTC.